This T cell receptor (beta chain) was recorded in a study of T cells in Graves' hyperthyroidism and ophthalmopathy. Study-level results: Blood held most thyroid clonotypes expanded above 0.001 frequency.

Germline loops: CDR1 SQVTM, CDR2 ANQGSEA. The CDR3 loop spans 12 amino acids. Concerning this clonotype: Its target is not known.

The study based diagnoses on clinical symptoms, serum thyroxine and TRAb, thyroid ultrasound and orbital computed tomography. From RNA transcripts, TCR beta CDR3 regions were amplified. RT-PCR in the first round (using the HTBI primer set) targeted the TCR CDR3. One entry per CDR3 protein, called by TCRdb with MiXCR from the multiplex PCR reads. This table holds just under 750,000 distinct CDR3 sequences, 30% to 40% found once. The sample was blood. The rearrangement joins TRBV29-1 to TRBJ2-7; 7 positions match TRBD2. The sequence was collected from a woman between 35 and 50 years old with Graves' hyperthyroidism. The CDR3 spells CSARDRGDEQYF. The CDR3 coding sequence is TGCAGTGCTAGAGATCGGGGGGACGAGCAGTACTTC.